This TCR beta chain stems from a study of neurological immune-mediated disorders. Stated time point: longitudinal time-point 2. It was from 2 million PBMCs stored at -80 C that the unsorted libraries were obtained. The CDR3 loop spans 14 amino acids. V lost 7 bases and J lost 2, with 12 bases in between. With 10-nucleotide random UMIs, 5'RACE was used to make the cDNA. Each CDR3 protein is one row after TCRdb ran MiXCR on the 5' RACE reads. Here the sample spans about 66,000 distinct CDR3 sequences, roughly 9.7% being singletons. At least ten counts were recorded for this clonotype. Its specificity is unknown. Notes on the study in general: CDR3 amino acid sequences found in expanded clones were never shared across subjects, suggesting private repertoires in all groups. Expansion of TCR clones was greatest in HTLV-1-associated myelopathy and smallest in multiple sclerosis, where it fell below that of healthy controls.

The TCR comes from a man younger than 40 in good health. The chain is built from TRBV12-3 or TRBV12-4 and TRBJ2-1; possibly TRBD2 for D (6 bases). Sequencing was carried out using PBMCs. The CDR3 loop reads CASTNSGPYNEQFF. The DNA of the CDR3 is TGTGCCAGCACCAACAGCGGGCCCTACAATGAGCAGTTCTTC.